Below, 29 T cell receptor beta chains from the same sample are listed, as sequenced in a study of T cell clones after liver transplantation. Produced via immunoSEQ multiplex PCR; TCRdb's table is partial and in-frame only. The data contain about 68,000 clones, nearly 95% of them seen just once; the ten biggest clones take up 0.75% to 1%. The sequences come from CD4+ T cells from blood, collected about 25 months after liver transplant. The receptor set was obtained from a human patient who received a liver transplant. Some T cells here may be from the graft donor.

This clone was picked up one time. CDR3 loop: CASSSADRERNEQFF. In DNA, the CDR3 is TGTGCCAGCAGCTCAGCTGACAGGGAAAGGAATGAGCAGTTCTTC. This sequence joins TRBV7-9 and TRBJ2-1; 7 bases agree with TRBD1. V shed 4 bases, J shed 7 bases, and the junction held 10 bases outside the gene matches. In germline, CDR1 is SEHNR, CDR2 FQNEAQ (reference sequence). CDR3 size: 15 residues. Supplemented by reference TRBV7-9 and TRBJ2-1, the full variable domain reads DTGVSQNPRHKITKRGQNVTFRCDPISEHNRLYWYRQTLGQGPEFLTYFQNEAQLEKSRLLSDRFSAERPKGSFSTLEIQRTEQGDSAMYLCASSSADRERNEQFFGPGTRLTVL.

The rearrangement uses TRBV25-1 and TRBJ1-1; D not certain. The germline V and J ends were trimmed by 3 bases and 1 base, with 9 bases remaining between them. Germline V gene sequence: CDR1 MGHDK, CDR2 SYGVNS. This CDR3 region has 14 residues. The CDR3 DNA reads TGTGCCAGCAGTGAGTGGGGAGGGAACACTGAAGCTTTCTTT. Amino acid sequence: CASSEWGGNTEAFF.

This chain connects TRBV27 to TRBJ2-6; TRBD1 might be the D (6 bases). The CDR3 consists of 17 residues. CDR1 and CDR2 from the germline V gene are MNHEY and SMNVEV (reference sequence). V gave up 6 bases and J gave up 0 bases, with 15 bases separating them. The CDR3 nucleotides read TGTGCCAGCAGGAGCAGGGGCCGAATCTCTGGGGCCAACGTCCTGACTTTC. This sequence encodes CASRSRGRISGANVLTF.

CDR3 DNA sequence: TGTGCCAGCAGTGAAGCTGTAGCGGGAGCAAACTACGAGCAGTACTTC. This encodes CASSEAVAGANYEQYF. The chain recombines TRBV2 with TRBJ2-7, with 9 nucleotides matching TRBD2. The CDR3 sequence is 16 residues long. J gave up 3 bases and V 0 bases, and 6 bases lay outside the gene matches. Germline V lookup: CDR1 SNHLY, CDR2 FYNNEI.

This chain connects TRBV25-1 to TRBJ2-5; 8 bases are shared with TRBD1. CDR1 MGHDK and CDR2 SYGVNS come from the germline V gene. The trim removed 1 base at V and 1 base at J, leaving 5 bases unmatched. CDR3 length: 16 residues. CDR3 protein: CASSELSTGGQETQYF. As DNA, the CDR3 is TGTGCCAGCAGTGAATTGTCCACAGGGGGCCAAGAGACCCAGTACTTC.

The rearrangement joins TRBV5-1 to TRBJ1-1; the match to TRBD1 covers 10 bases. The CDR3 covers 14 residues. Germline lookup yields CDR1 SGHRS and CDR2 YFSETQ. The J segment lost 3 bases and the V segment lost 4 bases, leaving 3 bases of the junction unmatched. CDR3 DNA: TGCGCCAGCAGCCCCGGGACAGGGGACACTGAAGCTTTCTTT. Residues: CASSPGTGDTEAFF.

The chain uses TRBV5-4 and TRBJ2-6; unclear D gene. Germline assignment: CDR1 SGHNT and CDR2 YYREEE (reference sequence). Trimming left V 2 bases short and J 4 bases short, with 10 bases between. The CDR3 spans 15 residues. The CDR3 DNA is TGTGCCAGCAGCTTCGCAGGTGCAGGGGCCAACGTCCTGACTTTC. Protein: CASSFAGAGANVLTF. The complete variable domain, with remaining parts taken from reference TRBV5-4 and TRBJ2-6, reads ETGVTQSPTHLIKTRGQQVTLRCSSQSGHNTVSWYQQALGQGPQFIFQYYREEENGRGNFPPRFSGLQFPNYSSELNVNALELDDSALYLCASSFAGAGANVLTFGAGSRLTVL.

The rearrangement links TRBV7-9 to TRBJ1-4, with 7 bases matching TRBD1. The CDR3 totals 19 residues. V lost 5 bases and J lost 0; bases outside the gene matches: 15. The V gene's germline CDR1 is SEHNR and CDR2 FQNEAQ (reference sequence). The CDR3 spells CASSATAGTAFTTNEKLFF. DNA for the CDR3: TGTGCCAGCAGCGCCACAGCCGGGACAGCCTTCACAACTAATGAAAAACTGTTTTTT.

The chain joins TRBV9 to TRBJ2-7, with 11 positions matching TRBD2. There are 16 residues in the CDR3. Germline CDR1 is SGDLS and CDR2 is YYNGEE. The V segment lost 4 bases and the J segment 4 bases; nucleotides outside the gene matches: 10. The DNA of the CDR3 is TGTGCCAGCAGCAAAGGGCTAGCGGGAGGAGGATACGAGCAGTACTTC. Its translation is CASSKGLAGGGYEQYF. Supplemented by reference TRBV9 and TRBJ2-7, the full variable domain reads DSGVTQTPKHLITATGQRVTLRCSPRSGDLSVYWYQQSLDQGLQFLIQYYNGEERAKGNILERFSAQQFPDLHSELNLSSLELGDSALYFCASSKGLAGGGYEQYFGPGTRLTVT.

V and J are TRBV20-1 and TRBJ2-7; D uncertain. Trimming pared 5 bases from V and 4 bases from J, leaving 9 bases between. Germline V lookup: CDR1 DFQATT, CDR2 SNEGSKA (reference sequence). The CDR3 loop spans 11 amino acids. CDR3 bases: TGCAGTGCTCAGGCCGGTTACGAGCAGTACTTC. Translating it yields CSAQAGYEQYF.

The J gene is TRBJ1-2, the V gene TRBV5-6, with D possibly TRBD1 on 5 matching bases. V was clipped by 4 bases and J by 7 bases, with 11 bases between them. CDR1 is SGHDT and CDR2 is YYEEEE in the germline V gene. This CDR3 comprises 12 residues. CDR3 nucleotide sequence: TGTGCCAGCAGCCCCCAGAGGGGTGGCTACACCTTC. It translates to CASSPQRGGYTF.

The rearrangement joins TRBV10-2 to TRBJ2-7, with 7 bases identical to TRBD1. The CDR3 extends over 14 amino acids. V shed 5 bases, J shed 1 base, and the junction held 5 bases outside the gene matches. Germline CDR1 and CDR2: WSHSY and SAAADI. The CDR3 protein is CASSKTTGSYEQYF. The CDR3 DNA is TGCGCCAGCAGTAAAACGACAGGGTCCTACGAGCAGTACTTC.

J is TRBJ2-3 and V is TRBV5-4; a possible D gene is TRBD2 (5 bases). The V end was cut by 3 bases, the J end by 2 bases, with 10 bases between. Looked up from germline, CDR1 is SGHNT and CDR2 is YYREEE (reference sequence). CDR3 length equals 14 residues. The CDR3 sequence: CASSSGLNTDTQYF. For the CDR3, the DNA is TGTGCCAGCAGCTCAGGACTGAACACAGATACGCAGTATTTT.

The chain carries TRBV6-6 and TRBJ2-7; tentatively, D is TRBD2 (5 bases). Germline assignment: CDR1 MNHNY and CDR2 SVGAGI (reference sequence). Trimming cost V 7 bases and J 2 bases, with 18 bases left between them. The CDR3 runs to 15 residues. The CDR3 protein is CASNERASSPYEQYF. CDR3 nucleotides: TGTGCCAGCAACGAACGGGCTAGCAGCCCCTACGAGCAGTACTTC.

J is TRBJ2-1 and V is TRBV4-2, with 7 nucleotides matching TRBD2. With V trimmed by 5 bases and J by 8 bases, 15 bases remained unmatched. CDR1 is LGHNA and CDR2 is YNFKEQ in the germline V gene. The CDR3 loop spans 16 amino acids. The CDR3 DNA follows: TGTGCCAGCAGCGATGCCGGGACTACCACAGGTGATGAGCAGTTCTTC. Its protein product is CASSDAGTTTGDEQFF.

J is TRBJ2-2 and V is TRBV18, with D hard to call. Germline V CDR1 and CDR2: KGHSH, LQKENI. CDR3 length: 12 residues. Trimming took off 5 bases at V and 5 bases at J, with 6 bases between the two ends. CDR3 protein: CASSMATGELFF. CDR3 coding DNA: TGTGCCAGCTCAATGGCAACCGGGGAGCTGTTTTTT.

CDR3 sequence: CASSPVRQGVRQETQYF. For the CDR3, the DNA is TGTGCCAGCAGCCCCGTTCGACAGGGTGTAAGACAAGAGACCCAGTACTTC. The chain uses TRBV11-2 and TRBJ2-5, with 7 bases that match TRBD1. V trimming: 5 bases; J trimming: 2 bases; junction bases outside the gene matches: 14. CDR3 length: 17 residues. CDR1 and CDR2 from the germline V gene are SGHAT and FQNNGV. The full variable domain, completed using reference TRBV11-2 and TRBJ2-5, is EAGVAQSPRYKIIEKRQSVAFWCNPISGHATLYWYQQILGQGPKLLIQFQNNGVVDDSQLPKDRFSAERLKGVDSTLKIQPAKLEDSAVYLCASSPVRQGVRQETQYFGPGTRLLVL.

This rearrangement joins TRBV5-8 to TRBJ1-5; tentative D call: TRBD1 (6 bases). Germline V gene sequence: CDR1 SGHTS, CDR2 YDEGEE. Trimming pared 5 bases from V and 3 bases from J, leaving 15 bases between. The CDR3 has 15 residues. The CDR3 reads CASSLRGGVNQPQHF. The DNA of the CDR3 is TGTGCCAGCAGTCTCCGGGGGGGCGTCAATCAGCCCCAGCATTTT.

This clone was counted a single time. In nucleotides, the CDR3 is TGTGCCAGCAGTTACAGCCTACAGGATGGAGAGCAGTTCTTC. This encodes CASSYSLQDGEQFF. This chain joins TRBV6-5 and TRBJ2-1, with D possibly matching TRBD1 (5 bases). CDR1 MNHEY and CDR2 SVGAGI come from the germline V gene. Trimming took 2 bases from V and 10 from J, leaving 15 bases between them. The CDR3 has 14 residues.

Worth noting for this clone: One junction end disagrees with the germline gene, perhaps due to a read error. This chain connects TRBV7-9 to TRBJ2-7, with TRBD2 matching 7 bases. The germline V gene has CDR1 SEHNR and CDR2 FQNEAQ (reference sequence). The CDR3 extends over 14 amino acids. For the CDR3, the DNA is TGTGCCAGCAGCATAGCGGGCCGCTCCTACGAGCAGTACTTC. Protein sequence: CASSIAGRSYEQYF.

This clone was seen once. The chain joins TRBV9 to TRBJ1-2; TRBD1 might be the D (6 bases). There are 16 residues in the CDR3. V lost 1 base and J lost 3, with 16 bases in between. The germline gives CDR1 SGDLS, CDR2 YYNGEE. The CDR3 DNA reads TGTGCCAGCAGCGTAAGTCCACAGGGTAAGGACTATGGCTACACCTTC. This gives the protein CASSVSPQGKDYGYTF.

V is TRBV7-4 and J is TRBJ2-7; 12 positions agree with TRBD2. Germline V lookup: CDR1 SGHVT, CDR2 SQSDAQ. The CDR3 length is 18 residues. Losses at the gene ends were 7 bases for V and 2 bases for J; bases not matched to a gene: 15. CDR3 sequence (DNA): TGTGCCAGCACCCCAGGGACTAGCGGGCCAAATAGGGCCTACGAGCAGTACTTC. Translation: CASTPGTSGPNRAYEQYF.

The CDR3 nucleotides are TGCGCCAGCAGCTCCCCGACCGCCCCGGGCGAGCAGTACTTC. Protein: CASSSPTAPGEQYF. The gene calls are TRBV5-1 and TRBJ2-7; D is undetermined. Trimming pared 3 bases from V and 6 bases from J, leaving 16 bases between. In germline, CDR1 is SGHRS, CDR2 YFSETQ. CDR3 size: 14 residues.

About this clone: The same CDR3 is also encoded by other DNA sequences in this sample. The gene calls are TRBV14 and TRBJ1-3; D is unclear. This CDR3 is built from 15 residues. CDR1 is SGHDN, CDR2 FVKESK, per germline. Trimming cost V 4 bases and J 0 bases, with 10 bases left between them. The CDR3 here is CASSRDRSSGNTIYF. CDR3 DNA sequence: TGTGCCAGCAGCCGGGATCGGAGCTCTGGAAACACCATATATTTT.

The chain has TRBV30 and TRBJ1-2; a weak D match, TRBD1 (5 bases). This CDR3 has 12 residues. Germline V gives CDR1 GTSNPN, CDR2 SVGIG (reference sequence). Trimming pared 5 bases from V and 5 bases from J, leaving 12 bases between. The CDR3 sequence is CAWGGSSYGYTF. DNA of the CDR3: TGTGCCTGGGGGGGGTCCTCTTATGGCTACACCTTC.

CDR3 coding DNA: TGTGCCAGCAGTTACTCCGGGACAGGGGGCTATGGCTACACCTTC. Its translation: CASSYSGTGGYGYTF. The rearrangement joins TRBV6-5 to TRBJ1-2; 11 positions agree with TRBD1. Germline V lookup: CDR1 MNHEY, CDR2 SVGAGI. CDR3 length: 15 amino acids. J was trimmed by 4 bases and V by 0 bases; bases with no gene match: 1.

For the CDR3, the DNA is TGTGCCAGCAGCTTGGACAGGAGGATGGACAGGCCGGTGAGGACCTTC. Translation gives CASSLDRRMDRPVRTF. This rearrangement joins TRBV5-6 to TRBJ1-2; 7 nucleotides agree with TRBD1. The V and J ends lost 0 bases and 14 bases, in that order; junction bases with no gene match: 19. The CDR3 spans 16 residues. Germline V lookup: CDR1 SGHDT, CDR2 YYEEEE.

V gene TRBV5-1 combines with J gene TRBJ2-3, with D tentatively TRBD2 (6 bases). The V and J ends lost 2 bases and 0 bases respectively, with 10 bases between them. The CDR3 loop spans 15 amino acids. Germline V lookup: CDR1 SGHRS, CDR2 YFSETQ. CDR3 coding DNA: TGCGCCAGCAGCTTTAGCGGACGTAGCACAGATACGCAGTATTTT. It yields the protein CASSFSGRSTDTQYF.

The CDR3 nucleotides read TGTGCCAGCACTCGAACCAATACGCAGTATTTT. Protein: CASTRTNTQYF. This rearrangement joins TRBV2 to TRBJ2-3; D is unresolved. The V gene's germline CDR1 is SNHLY and CDR2 FYNNEI. V shed 7 bases and J shed 7 bases, with 9 bases lying between them. CDR3 length: 11 residues.